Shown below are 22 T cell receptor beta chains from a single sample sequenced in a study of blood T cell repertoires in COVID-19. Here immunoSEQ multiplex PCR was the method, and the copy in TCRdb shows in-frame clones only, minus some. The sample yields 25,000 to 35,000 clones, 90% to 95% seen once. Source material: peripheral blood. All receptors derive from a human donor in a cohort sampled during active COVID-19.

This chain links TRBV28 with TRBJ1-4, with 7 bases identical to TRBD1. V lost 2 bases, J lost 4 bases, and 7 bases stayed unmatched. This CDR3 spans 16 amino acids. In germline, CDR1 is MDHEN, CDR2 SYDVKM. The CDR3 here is CASSLAQGRINEKLFF. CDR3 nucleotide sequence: TGTGCCAGCAGTTTAGCACAGGGGAGGATTAATGAAAAACTGTTTTTT.

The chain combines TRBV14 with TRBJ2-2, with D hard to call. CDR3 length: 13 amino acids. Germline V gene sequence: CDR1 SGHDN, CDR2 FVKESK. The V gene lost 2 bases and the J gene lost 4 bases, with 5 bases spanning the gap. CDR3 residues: CASSQFVTGELFF. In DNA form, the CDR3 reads TGTGCCAGCAGCCAATTCGTCACCGGGGAGCTGTTTTTT.

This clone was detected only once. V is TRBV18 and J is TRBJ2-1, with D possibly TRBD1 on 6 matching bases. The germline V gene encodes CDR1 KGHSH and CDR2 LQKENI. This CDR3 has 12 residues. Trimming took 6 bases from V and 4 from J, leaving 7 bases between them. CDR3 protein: CASSQGYNEQFF. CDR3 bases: TGTGCCAGCTCGCAGGGGTACAATGAGCAGTTCTTC.

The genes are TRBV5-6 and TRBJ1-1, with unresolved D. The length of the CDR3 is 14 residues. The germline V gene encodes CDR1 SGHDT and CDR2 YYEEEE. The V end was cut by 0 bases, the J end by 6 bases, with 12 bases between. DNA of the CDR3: TGTGCCAGCAGCTTGGGACAATCCAACGCTGAAGCTTTCTTT. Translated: CASSLGQSNAEAFF.

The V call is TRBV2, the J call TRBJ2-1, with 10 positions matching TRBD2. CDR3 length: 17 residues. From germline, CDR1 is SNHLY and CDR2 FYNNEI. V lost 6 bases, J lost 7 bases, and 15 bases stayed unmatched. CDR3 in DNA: TGTGCCAGCAGAGAAAGGGGGCCTAGCGGGAGTAGAAATGAGCAGTTCTTC. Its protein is CASRERGPSGSRNEQFF.

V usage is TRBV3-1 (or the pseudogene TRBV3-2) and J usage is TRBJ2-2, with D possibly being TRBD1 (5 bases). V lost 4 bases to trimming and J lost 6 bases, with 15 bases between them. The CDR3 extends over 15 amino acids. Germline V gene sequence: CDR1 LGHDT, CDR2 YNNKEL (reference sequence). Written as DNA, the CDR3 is TGTGCCAGCAGCCTCCTCCCTAGGGGTTCCGGGGAGCTGTTTTTT. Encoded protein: CASSLLPRGSGELFF.

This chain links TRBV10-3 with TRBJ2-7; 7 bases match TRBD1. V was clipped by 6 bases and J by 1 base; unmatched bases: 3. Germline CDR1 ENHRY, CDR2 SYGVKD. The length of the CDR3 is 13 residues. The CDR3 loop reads CAIRGGASYEQYF. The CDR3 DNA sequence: TGTGCCATCAGAGGGGGCGCGTCCTACGAGCAGTACTTC.

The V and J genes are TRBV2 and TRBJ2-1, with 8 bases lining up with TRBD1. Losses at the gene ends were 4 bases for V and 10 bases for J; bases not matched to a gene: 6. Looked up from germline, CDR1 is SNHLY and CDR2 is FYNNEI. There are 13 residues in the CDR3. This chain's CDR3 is CASSGDRSYEQFF. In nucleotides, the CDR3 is TGTGCCAGCAGTGGGGACAGGTCGTACGAGCAGTTCTTC.

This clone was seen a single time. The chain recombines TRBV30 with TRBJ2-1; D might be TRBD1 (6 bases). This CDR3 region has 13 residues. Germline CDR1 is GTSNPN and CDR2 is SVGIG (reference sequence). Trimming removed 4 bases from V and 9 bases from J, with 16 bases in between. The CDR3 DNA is TGTGCCTGGACTAACACAGGGTACGGTGAGCAGTTCTTC. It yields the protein CAWTNTGYGEQFF.

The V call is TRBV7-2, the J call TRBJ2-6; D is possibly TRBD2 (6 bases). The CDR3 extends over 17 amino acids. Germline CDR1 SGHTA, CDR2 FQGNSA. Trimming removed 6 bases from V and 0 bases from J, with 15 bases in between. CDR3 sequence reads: CASRPTGTSSGANVLTF. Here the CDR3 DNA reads TGTGCCAGCAGACCTACCGGGACTTCCTCTGGGGCCAACGTCCTGACTTTC.

The CDR3 sequence is CASSESSAVVQPQHF. In nucleotides, the CDR3 is TGTGCCAGCAGTGAGAGTTCCGCCGTTGTTCAGCCCCAGCATTTT. The rearrangement links TRBV6-1 to TRBJ1-5; D is ambiguous. CDR3 length equals 15 residues. The V gene lost 3 bases and the J gene lost 6 bases, with 15 bases spanning the gap. Germline values: CDR1 MNHNS, CDR2 SASEGT.

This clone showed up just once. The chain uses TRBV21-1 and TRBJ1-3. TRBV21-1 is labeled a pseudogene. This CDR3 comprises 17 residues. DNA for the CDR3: TGTGCCAGCAGCAATGAGGGCAGTCTAGTCTCTGGAAACACCATATATTTT. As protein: CASSNEGSLVSGNTIYF.

CDR3 bases: TGTGCCAGCACAAGATACAGGGGGCCTGGGGCCAACGTCCTGACTTTC. It codes for CASTRYRGPGANVLTF. The rearrangement links TRBV11-2 to TRBJ2-6, with 9 bases lining up with TRBD1. Germline CDR1 and CDR2: SGHAT and FQNNGV. The V segment lost 7 bases and the J segment 2 bases; nucleotides outside the gene matches: 6. The CDR3 has 16 amino acids.

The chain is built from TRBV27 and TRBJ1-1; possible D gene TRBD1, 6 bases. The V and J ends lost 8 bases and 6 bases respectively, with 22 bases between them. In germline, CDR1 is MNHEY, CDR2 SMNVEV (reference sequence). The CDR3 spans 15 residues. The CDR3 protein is CASGGPGQSEAEAFF. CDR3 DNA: TGTGCCAGCGGAGGACCTGGACAGTCCGAGGCTGAAGCTTTCTTT.

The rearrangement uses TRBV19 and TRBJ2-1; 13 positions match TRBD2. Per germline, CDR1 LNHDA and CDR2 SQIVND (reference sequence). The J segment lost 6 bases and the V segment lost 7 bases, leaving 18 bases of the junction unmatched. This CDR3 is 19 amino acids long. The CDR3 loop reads CASTPLTSGRTGPGNEQFF. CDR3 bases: TGTGCCAGTACCCCTTTGACTAGCGGGAGGACTGGGCCGGGCAATGAGCAGTTCTTC. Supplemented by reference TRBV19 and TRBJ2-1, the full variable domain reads DGGITQSPKYLFRKEGQNVTLSCEQNLNHDAMYWYRQDPGQGLRLIYYSQIVNDFQKGDIAEGYSVSREKKESFPLTVTSAQKNPTAFYLCASTPLTSGRTGPGNEQFFGPGTRLTVL.

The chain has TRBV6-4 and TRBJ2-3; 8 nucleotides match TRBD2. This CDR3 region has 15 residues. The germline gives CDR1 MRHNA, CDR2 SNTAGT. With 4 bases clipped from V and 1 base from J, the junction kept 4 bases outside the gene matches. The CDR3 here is CASSGTSGGTDTQYF. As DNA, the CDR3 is TGTGCCAGCAGTGGCACTAGCGGAGGCACAGATACGCAGTATTTT.

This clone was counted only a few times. DNA of the CDR3: TGCGCCAGCAGCCAAAGTGCAGGGGGAAACTATGGCTACACCTTC. Protein: CASSQSAGGNYGYTF. The V and J genes are TRBV4-3 and TRBJ1-2; 7 bases fit TRBD1. The CDR3 sequence is 15 residues long. V lost 2 bases to trimming and J lost 2 bases; unmatched junction nucleotides: 5. Looked up from germline, CDR1 is LGHNA and CDR2 is YSLEER.

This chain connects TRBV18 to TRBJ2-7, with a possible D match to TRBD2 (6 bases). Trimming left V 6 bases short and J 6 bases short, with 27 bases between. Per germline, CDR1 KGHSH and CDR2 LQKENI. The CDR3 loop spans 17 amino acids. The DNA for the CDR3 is TGTGCCAGCTCCACCAGTAGGAATAGCGGAGGGGACGGCGAGCAGTACTTC. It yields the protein CASSTSRNSGGDGEQYF.

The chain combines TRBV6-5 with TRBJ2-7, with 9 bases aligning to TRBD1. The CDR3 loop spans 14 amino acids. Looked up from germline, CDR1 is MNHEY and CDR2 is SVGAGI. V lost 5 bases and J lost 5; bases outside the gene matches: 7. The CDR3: CASSLQDRGHEQYF. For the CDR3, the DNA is TGTGCCAGCAGTCTACAGGACAGGGGTCACGAGCAGTACTTC.

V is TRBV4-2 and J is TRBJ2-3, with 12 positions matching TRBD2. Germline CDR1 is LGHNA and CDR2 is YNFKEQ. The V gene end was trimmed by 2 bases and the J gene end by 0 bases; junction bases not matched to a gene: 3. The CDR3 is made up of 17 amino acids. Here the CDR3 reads CASSQRGTSGSTDTQYF. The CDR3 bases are TGTGCCAGCAGCCAAAGAGGGACTAGCGGGAGCACAGATACGCAGTATTTT.

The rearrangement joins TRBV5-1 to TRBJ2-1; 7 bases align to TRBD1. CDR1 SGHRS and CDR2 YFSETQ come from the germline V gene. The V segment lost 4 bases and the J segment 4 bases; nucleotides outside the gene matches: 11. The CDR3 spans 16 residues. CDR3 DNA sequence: TGCGCCAGCAGCCAGCTTTTGGGGACAGCGTACAATGAGCAGTTCTTC. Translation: CASSQLLGTAYNEQFF.

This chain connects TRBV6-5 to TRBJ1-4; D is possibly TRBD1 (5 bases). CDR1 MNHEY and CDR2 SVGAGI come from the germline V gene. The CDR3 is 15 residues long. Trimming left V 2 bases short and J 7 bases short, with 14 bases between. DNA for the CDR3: TGTGCCAGCAGTTACCGAGCGGGGCGAGGTGAAAAACTGTTTTTT. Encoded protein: CASSYRAGRGEKLFF.